These 5 T cell receptor beta chains were sequenced from one sample in a study of T cell responses to AZD1222 COVID-19 vaccine listed by TCRdb under 2021. Library preparation was by the immunoSEQ multiplex PCR assay. In TCRdb, the immuneACCESS table is reduced to in-frame sequences with V and J assigned. These tables do not hold every clone; where another copy was compared, an unresolved V gene accounts for under half, and the others remain unexplained. The sample records around 130,000 clones, 75% to 90% of which are singletons. 1.5% of the sample is taken by the ten largest. This specimen's time point label, interpreted: baseline before first vaccination. The sequencing here drew on peripheral blood, taken on day 0 of AZD1222 vaccination. These receptor sequences come from an adult in good health.

This rearrangement joins TRBV7-3 to TRBJ2-1; D remains ambiguous. The length of the CDR3 is 13 residues. CDR1 and CDR2 from the germline V gene are SGHTA and FQGTGA. V was pared by 3 bases and J by 0 bases, with 3 bases between. CDR3 residues: CASSFTSYNEQFF. The CDR3 DNA reads TGTGCCAGCAGCTTCACCTCCTACAATGAGCAGTTCTTC.

CDR3 sequence (DNA): TGTGCCAGCAGTTATCAAGACAGGGATTACGAGCAGTACTTC. Translated: CASSYQDRDYEQYF. This chain connects TRBV6-5 to TRBJ2-7; 7 bases are a match to TRBD1. Germline V gene lookup returns CDR1 MNHEY and CDR2 SVGAGI. V was pared by 3 bases and J by 4 bases, with 6 bases of the junction left unmatched. This CDR3 contains 14 residues.

This clone was seen just once. V is TRBV19 and J is TRBJ2-7; D is unclear. Trimming took off 4 bases at V and 3 bases at J, with 7 bases between the two ends. Germline values: CDR1 LNHDA, CDR2 SQIVND (reference sequence). The CDR3 runs to 12 residues. The CDR3 protein is CASSTQNYEQYF. For the CDR3, the DNA is TGTGCCAGTAGTACTCAAAACTACGAGCAGTACTTC.

V gene TRBV9 combines with J gene TRBJ2-7; no clear D. Germline loops: CDR1 SGDLS, CDR2 YYNGEE. Trimming removed 0 bases from V and 3 bases from J, with 10 bases in between. The CDR3 loop spans 14 amino acids. DNA for the CDR3: TGTGCCAGCAGCGTAGATCGTAGGGACTACGAGCAGTACTTC. It is translated as CASSVDRRDYEQYF.

This rearrangement joins TRBV27 to TRBJ1-1; unclear D gene. V gave up 4 bases and J gave up 1 base, with 10 bases separating them. CDR1 and CDR2 (germline): MNHEY, SMNVEV (reference sequence). This CDR3 comprises 14 residues. CDR3 region: CASSSRTGNTEAFF. CDR3 sequence (DNA): TGTGCCAGCAGTTCCCGGACCGGGAACACTGAAGCTTTCTTT.